This record concerns one TCR beta chain sequence. In this sample, this clone turned up once. Its antigen has not been determined. Base qualities are missing; no much larger clone stands one base away. The sample originates from a study of OX40 agonist ivuxolimab in advanced cancers. A note on the overall study: Ivuxolimab was an agonistic, fully human IgG2 monoclonal antibody directed against OX40 (CD134), a costimulatory receptor. Intravenous ivuxolimab was administered to patients every 2 weeks at six dose levels: 0.01, 0.1, 0.3, 1.5, 3 and 10 mg/kg. Of the roughly 52 dose-escalation patients, hepatocellular carcinoma was present in about 20, melanoma in approximately 15, renal cell carcinoma in 9 and head and neck cancer in 9. A male proportion of almost 85% and a mean age of roughly 55 years, ranging from about 20 to 80, were recorded for the dose-escalation cohort. Patients were allowed to have had prior anti-PD-1, anti-PD-L1 or anti-CTLA-4 therapy, and around 43% of the dose-escalation patients had been treated with checkpoint inhibitors. Three dose-escalation patients achieved partial responses, one with hepatocellular carcinoma and two with cutaneous melanoma. Peripheral TCRbeta sequencing aimed to test whether ivuxolimab altered TCR sequence diversity and caused clonal T-cell expansion. The paper reports the monotherapy dose-escalation portion (N = 52 patients) of the phase I ivuxolimab trial. Study-level results and caveats: Partial responders in the 0.1-3.0 mg/kg groups had among the lowest normalized peripheral clonal expansion, especially among CD8+ T cells. On average, CD8+ T cells showed more expanded clones than CD4+ T cells after ivuxolimab. At doses of 0.1 to 3.0 mg/kg, clonal expansion of both CD4+ and CD8+ T cells in blood was seen between baseline and week 6. Low levels of normalized T-cell clonal expansion were also seen in some patients who did not respond. The antigen specificity of the clonally expanded peripheral T cells was not determined.

V is cut by 1 base and J by 2 bases, and the space between the germline ends is 12 bases. The CDR3 sequence holds 16 residues, the cysteine and phenylalanine included. The DNA shown is the 48-base CDR3, in frame from base 1. The germline V gene encodes CDR1 SEHNR and CDR2 FQNEAQ (reference sequence). Genomic DNA was isolated from the sorted cells so that the TCRbeta CDR3 region could be sequenced. The immunoSEQ Assay was used for sequencing of TCRbeta CDR3 regions. In its TCRdb copy, this immuneACCESS table keeps in-frame sequences only and misses some clones. Where compared with another copy, unresolved V genes explain less than half of these, and the others have no known cause. The table for this sample lists about 72,000 clones; roughly nine tenths of them were counted only once. Of the sample, around 10% is held by the ten largest clones. The trial excluded patients who had a history of autoimmune disease or were on systemic immunosuppression. Peripheral blood for TCR sequencing was collected from all dose cohorts at baseline, on cycle 4 day 1, and on cycle 7 day 1. Samples came from an open-label, multicenter, first-in-human phase I dose-escalation trial of ivuxolimab. Adults with locally advanced or metastatic melanoma, renal cell, hepatocellular, or head and neck squamous cell carcinoma were enrolled in the trial. Before TCR sequencing, CD4+ and CD8+ T cells were separately sorted from peripheral blood.

Recombination connected TRBV7-9 to TRBJ1-5; too little of a D gene remains to name it. The sequencing here drew on CD4+ or CD8+ T cells sorted from blood, taken in a trial of the OX40 agonist ivuxolimab. The clonotype was recovered from an adult with an advanced solid tumor such as melanoma, head and neck, liver or kidney cancer. The DNA is as follows: TGTGCCAGCAGCTTAGGGTGGGCCGGCGGCAATCAGCCCCAGCATTTT. Its amino acids are CASSLGWAGGNQPQHF.